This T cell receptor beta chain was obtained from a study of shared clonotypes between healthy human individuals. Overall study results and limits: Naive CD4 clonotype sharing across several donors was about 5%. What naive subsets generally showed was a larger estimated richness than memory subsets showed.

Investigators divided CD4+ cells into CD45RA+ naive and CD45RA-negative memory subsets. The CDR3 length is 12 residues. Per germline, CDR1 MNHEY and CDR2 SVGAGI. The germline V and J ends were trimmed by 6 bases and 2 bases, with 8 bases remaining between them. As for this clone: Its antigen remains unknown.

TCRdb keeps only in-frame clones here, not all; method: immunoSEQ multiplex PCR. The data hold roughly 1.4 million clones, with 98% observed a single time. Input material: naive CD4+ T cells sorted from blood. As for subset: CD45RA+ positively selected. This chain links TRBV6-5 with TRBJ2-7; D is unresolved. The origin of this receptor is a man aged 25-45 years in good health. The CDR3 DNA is TGTGCCAGCAGAAACGATCCCTACGAGCAGTACTTC. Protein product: CASRNDPYEQYF.